The T cell receptor (beta chain) described here comes from a study of OX40 agonist ivuxolimab in advanced cancers. Libraries were prepared by immunoSEQ multiplex PCR; TCRdb keeps only in-frame clonotypes and omits some of them. The sample lists fewer than 90,000 clones; over 75% were seen once. The junction had 6 bases not matched to a gene; V was cut back by 0 bases and J by 5 bases. Per the germline V gene, CDR1 is LGHNA and CDR2 is YSLEER. The CDR3 is 16 residues long. Sequences were derived from CD4+ or CD8+ T cells sorted from blood, sampled in a trial of the OX40 agonist ivuxolimab. The V and J genes are TRBV4-3 and TRBJ1-5, with 8 bases matching TRBD1. The clonotype comes from an adult with an advanced solid tumor such as melanoma, head and neck, liver or kidney cancer. The CDR3 loop reads CASSQDVTGVYQPQHF. The CDR3, as DNA: TGCGCCAGCAGCCAAGATGTGACAGGGGTCTATCAGCCCCAGCATTTT.